The 23 T cell receptor beta chains presented below share a single source sample, sequenced in a study of vaccination effects on CD4 cells after COVID-19 (dated by TCRdb to between 2021 and 2023). To identify antigen-specific CD4+ T cell clonotypes by their expansion, the ViraFEST assay first stimulated PBMC with viral peptide pools and then applied TCR sequencing. After 10 days of culture, CD4+ T cells were isolated with the EasySep CD4+ T cell isolation kit. The absence of prior SARS-CoV-2 infection in healthy vaccine recipients was confirmed by negative nucleocapsid antibodies before and after vaccination. Receptors were amplified or captured by the immunoSEQ multiplex PCR assay. TCRdb took this table from immuneACCESS and kept in-frame rearrangements with V and J called. Such tables lack part of the clones; where checked against another copy, unresolved V genes explain under half of the gap, and the rest is unexplained. The sample data list about 21,000 clones, and 65% to 75% of these were observed just once. The biggest ten clones account for around 28% of the sample.

Their cognate antigens are unknown. The sequenced sample was CD4+ T cells from PBMCs cultured with HCoV-NL63 spike peptides, obtained before COVID-19 vaccination. The sample's cell subset or site label is to be understood as: HCoV-NL63 spike overlapping peptide pool stimulation. Every receptor here comes from a human donor who received a COVID-19 vaccine.

The rearrangement uses TRBV15 and TRBJ2-1, with D unclear. Trimming pared 3 bases from V and 3 bases from J, leaving 9 bases between. The CDR3 has 14 amino acids. CDR1 LNHNV and CDR2 YYDKDF come from the germline V gene (reference sequence). The CDR3 loop is CATSRTPLYNEQFF. Written as DNA, the CDR3 is TGTGCCACCAGCAGGACTCCACTCTACAATGAGCAGTTCTTC.

V usage is TRBV7-2 and J usage is TRBJ1-5; TRBD1 matches 7 bases. The CDR3 runs 13 residues. In germline, CDR1 is SGHTA, CDR2 FQGNSA. Trimming removed 3 bases from V and 9 bases from J; junction bases left unmatched: 5. The CDR3 sequence is CASSLEQGSPQHF. The DNA for the CDR3 is TGTGCCAGCAGCTTGGAACAGGGGTCGCCCCAGCATTTT.

The chain uses TRBV6-6 and TRBJ2-7; 9 bases match TRBD1. V shed 5 bases, J shed 2 bases, and the junction held 7 bases outside the gene matches. This CDR3 contains 15 residues. Germline values: CDR1 MNHNY, CDR2 SVGAGI (reference sequence). The CDR3 bases are TGTGCCAGCAGTAACCCGGGACAGGGAACCTACGAGCAGTACTTC. The encoded protein is CASSNPGQGTYEQYF.

This clone was observed a single time. The gene calls are TRBV2 and TRBJ2-7; 7 nucleotides line up with TRBD1. The germline CDR1 and CDR2 sequences are SNHLY and FYNNEI. The V segment lost 4 bases and the J segment 3 bases; nucleotides outside the gene matches: 6. The CDR3 covers 14 residues. The CDR3 DNA is TGTGCCAGCAGTGCCGGGACAGTTCTCTACGAGCAGTACTTC. It encodes CASSAGTVLYEQYF. The whole variable domain, remainder taken from reference TRBV2 and TRBJ2-7, is EPEVTQTPSHQVTQMGQEVILRCVPISNHLYFYWYRQILGQKVEFLVSFYNNEISEKSEIFDDQFSVERPDGSNFTLKIRSTKLEDSAMYFCASSAGTVLYEQYFGPGTRLTVT.

V gene TRBV2 combines with J gene TRBJ2-1, with no clear D. The CDR3 is made up of 13 amino acids. V was shortened by 2 bases and J by 7 bases, with 9 bases between the two germline ends. Germline V gene sequence: CDR1 SNHLY, CDR2 FYNNEI. CDR3 loop: CASSEPVRNEQFF. The CDR3 coding sequence is TGTGCCAGCAGTGAACCAGTAAGGAATGAGCAGTTCTTC. Using reference TRBV2 and TRBJ2-1 for the parts outside the CDR3, the full variable domain is EPEVTQTPSHQVTQMGQEVILRCVPISNHLYFYWYRQILGQKVEFLVSFYNNEISEKSEIFDDQFSVERPDGSNFTLKIRSTKLEDSAMYFCASSEPVRNEQFFGPGTRLTVL.

The chain has TRBV20-1 and TRBJ2-2; D is uncertain. Germline V lookup: CDR1 DFQATT, CDR2 SNEGSKA (reference sequence). The CDR3 runs to 11 residues. V lost 1 base and J 9 bases, leaving 6 bases between the germline ends. This CDR3 reads CSARVGWELFF. The CDR3 nucleotides are TGCAGTGCTAGAGTTGGGTGGGAGCTGTTTTTT.

The rearrangement links TRBV7-9 to TRBJ2-5; D is unclear. CDR1 SEHNR and CDR2 FQNEAQ come from the germline V gene (reference sequence). This CDR3 has 11 amino acids. The germline V and J ends were trimmed by 6 bases and 5 bases, with 7 bases remaining between them. CDR3 in amino acids: CASSPVETQYF. The CDR3 region has the DNA TGTGCCAGCAGTCCGGTTGAGACCCAGTACTTC.

In this sample, this clone turned up once. The J gene is TRBJ1-2, the V gene TRBV5-4; D possibly corresponds to TRBD1 (6 bases). Germline CDR1 is SGHNT and CDR2 is YYREEE (reference sequence). The V gene lost 0 bases and the J gene lost 8 bases, with 11 bases spanning the gap. The CDR3 spans 13 residues. CDR3 loop: CASSLEQGGGYTF. DNA for the CDR3: TGTGCCAGCAGCTTGGAACAGGGTGGCGGCTACACCTTC.

The rearrangement uses TRBV29-1 and TRBJ1-1; possibly TRBD1 for D (6 bases). Trimming left V 7 bases short and J 5 bases short, with 20 bases between. The V gene's germline CDR1 is SQVTM and CDR2 ANQGSEA. The CDR3 loop spans 14 amino acids. Written as DNA, the CDR3 is TGCAGCGGTACCAACAGGGTCCGTCTGACTGAAGCTTTCTTT. Its translation: CSGTNRVRLTEAFF.

The chain couples TRBV7-2 to TRBJ2-7; D is uncertain. V was clipped by 4 bases and J by 0 bases, with 13 bases between them. The CDR3 length is 15 residues. Per germline, CDR1 SGHTA and CDR2 FQGNSA. The CDR3, as DNA: TGTGCCAGCAGCTCCAGCGCGCAAATCTCCTACGAGCAGTACTTC. Translating gives CASSSSAQISYEQYF.

This clone was seen ten or more times. The J gene is TRBJ1-2, the V gene TRBV20-1, with TRBD1 identical over 8 bases. The CDR3 is 11 residues long. With 6 bases clipped from V and 6 bases from J, the junction kept 3 bases outside the gene matches. Germline V gene sequence: CDR1 DFQATT, CDR2 SNEGSKA (reference sequence). CDR3: CSAQTGDGYTF. The DNA for the CDR3 is TGCAGTGCCCAGACAGGGGATGGCTACACCTTC.

This sequence joins TRBV6-5 and TRBJ1-2, with D perhaps matching TRBD1 (6 bases). Germline lookup yields CDR1 MNHEY and CDR2 SVGAGI. V was shortened by 0 bases and J by 7 bases, with 18 bases between the two germline ends. The CDR3 consists of 16 residues. The CDR3 spells CASSYSSVGGALGYTF. The CDR3 coding sequence is TGTGCCAGCAGTTACTCGTCTGTAGGGGGGGCCCTTGGCTACACCTTC.

The count of this clone is one. This chain uses TRBV4-1 with TRBJ1-4; 9 positions match TRBD1. CDR1 MGHRA and CDR2 YSYEKL come from the germline V gene. The CDR3 totals 15 residues. The trim removed 4 bases at V and 5 bases at J, leaving 5 bases unmatched. CDR3 in DNA: TGCGCCAGCAGCCTCTCCGGGACAGGGAATGAAAAACTGTTTTTT. It yields the protein CASSLSGTGNEKLFF.

The chain combines TRBV7-8 with TRBJ1-1, with a possible D match to TRBD1 (5 bases). Germline V gene data show CDR1 as SGHVS and CDR2 as FQNEAQ. The CDR3 contains 15 residues. V lost 1 base and J 0 bases, leaving 9 bases between the germline ends. The chain's CDR3 is CASSLVTGMNTEAFF. The CDR3 DNA reads TGTGCCAGCAGCTTAGTTACAGGCATGAACACTGAAGCTTTCTTT.

V usage is TRBV18 and J usage is TRBJ2-7, with 11 bases aligning to TRBD1. The CDR3 is 15 residues long. Germline-derived CDR1 and CDR2 are KGHSH and LQKENI. The V and J ends lost 2 bases and 6 bases, in that order; junction bases with no gene match: 6. CDR3 in DNA: TGTGCCAGCTCACCAGGGACAGGGGGGGTCTCCGAGCAGTACTTC. It yields the protein CASSPGTGGVSEQYF.

The chain combines TRBV7-2 with TRBJ1-2; the D gene is possibly TRBD1 (5 bases). The CDR3 contains 15 residues. The V gene's germline CDR1 is SGHTA and CDR2 FQGNSA. V was pared by 7 bases and J by 0 bases, with 15 bases between. The chain's CDR3 is CASTETATANYGYTF. The CDR3 DNA follows: TGTGCCAGCACCGAGACAGCGACTGCTAACTATGGCTACACCTTC.

The chain couples TRBV28 to TRBJ2-7; D may be TRBD2 (6 bases). Trimming stripped 5 bases from V and 3 bases from J, with 17 bases between. Per germline, CDR1 MDHEN and CDR2 SYDVKM. CDR3 length: 15 amino acids. The CDR3 bases are TGTGCCAGCAGTCCATCCACGGGACTCCACTACGAGCAGTACTTC. Protein product: CASSPSTGLHYEQYF.

This clone showed up just a few times. The CDR3 sequence is CASSPPRGSVGTDSYEQYF. The CDR3 DNA follows: TGTGCCAGCTCACCACCCAGGGGCTCGGTCGGGACAGACTCCTACGAGCAGTACTTC. The chain couples TRBV18 to TRBJ2-7; TRBD1 aligns across 7 bases. CDR1 KGHSH and CDR2 LQKENI come from the germline V gene. The J segment lost 0 bases and the V segment lost 0 bases, leaving 14 bases of the junction unmatched. CDR3 length equals 19 residues.

The chain employs TRBV2 and TRBJ1-2, with D perhaps TRBD1 (5 bases). This CDR3 contains 15 residues. Between the trimmed V and J ends, which lost 4 bases and 0 bases, there was a span of 12 bases. Germline CDR1 is SNHLY and CDR2 is FYNNEI. In DNA form, the CDR3 reads TGTGCCAGCAGTGGAGGGACGGGAACTAACTATGGCTACACCTTC. This translates into CASSGGTGTNYGYTF.

V usage is TRBV29-1 and J usage is TRBJ1-2, with a tentative D call TRBD1 (5 bases). The CDR3 totals 15 residues. Trimming stripped 1 base from V and 0 bases from J, with 12 bases between. CDR1 and CDR2 (germline): SQVTM, ANQGSEA. CDR3: CSVEGGLIANYGYTF. CDR3 nucleotides: TGCAGCGTTGAAGGGGGACTCATAGCTAACTATGGCTACACCTTC.

CDR3 in amino acids: CASSSQRDPSTGRYEQFF. Here the CDR3 DNA reads TGTGCCAGCAGCTCCCAAAGGGACCCGTCGACAGGGAGGTATGAGCAGTTCTTC. The chain combines TRBV13 with TRBJ2-1, with D tentatively TRBD1 (7 bases). The CDR3 is made up of 18 amino acids. Germline V CDR1 and CDR2: PRHDT, FYEKMQ (reference sequence). The ends were cut back, 4 bases at V and 8 bases at J, with 27 bases in the middle.

The chain links TRBV19 to TRBJ2-1; D gene unclear. Germline V lookup: CDR1 LNHDA, CDR2 SQIVND (reference sequence). V was pared by 8 bases and J by 8 bases, with 16 bases between. The CDR3 consists of 13 residues. The CDR3, as DNA: TGTGCCAGTCAAAAATCGGCAGCGTATGAGCAGTTCTTC. The encoded protein is CASQKSAAYEQFF.

The gene calls are TRBV6-6 and TRBJ1-4; TRBD1 agrees at 9 bases. CDR1 MNHNY and CDR2 SVGAGI come from the germline V gene (reference sequence). The CDR3 length is 14 residues. V lost 5 bases and J lost 8; bases outside the gene matches: 6. CDR3 residues: CASSTGTGREKLFF. The CDR3 DNA is TGTGCCAGCAGTACCGGGACAGGGAGGGAAAAACTGTTTTTT.